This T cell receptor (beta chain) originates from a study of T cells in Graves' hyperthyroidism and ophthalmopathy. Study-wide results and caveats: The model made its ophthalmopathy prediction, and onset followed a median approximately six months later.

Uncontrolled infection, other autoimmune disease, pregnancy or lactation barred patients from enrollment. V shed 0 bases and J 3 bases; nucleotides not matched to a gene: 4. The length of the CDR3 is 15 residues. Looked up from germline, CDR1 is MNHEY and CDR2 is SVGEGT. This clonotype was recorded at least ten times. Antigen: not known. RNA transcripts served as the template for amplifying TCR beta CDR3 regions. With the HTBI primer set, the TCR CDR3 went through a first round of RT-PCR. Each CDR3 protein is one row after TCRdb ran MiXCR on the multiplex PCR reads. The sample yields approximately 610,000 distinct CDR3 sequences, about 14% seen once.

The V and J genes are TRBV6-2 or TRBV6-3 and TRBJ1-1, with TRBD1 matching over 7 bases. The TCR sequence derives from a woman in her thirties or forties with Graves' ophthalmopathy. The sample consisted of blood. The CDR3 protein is CASSYSIQGDTEAFF. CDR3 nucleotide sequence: TGTGCCAGCAGTTACTCGATCCAGGGGGACACTGAAGCTTTCTTT.